The rows below give T cell receptor beta chains drawn from one sample of a study of vaccination and CD4 T cells after COVID-19. The antigens for these receptors are not known. TCRdb reanalysed the PCR reads using MiXCR and keeps one entry per CDR3 protein. The table records about 14,000 distinct CDR3 sequences, about three fifths of them present only once. What was sequenced was CD4+ T cells from blood, cultured in vitro. The receptors derive from a human donor who had recovered from COVID-19. Both conserved end residues are part of each CDR3. D genes are given only for firm matches. Size is omitted from some rows. Given values are once, few, many or a class for expanded clones.

abundance,d_gene,v_gene,j_gene,CDR3aa,CDR3nt
.,.,TRBV10-3,TRBJ1-5,CAISESMRQGINQPQHF,TGTGCCATCAGTGAGTCAATGAGGCAGGGTATCAATCAGCCCCAGCATTTT
.,.,TRBV6-1,TRBJ2-3,CASSEQRAYTDTQYF,TGTGCCAGCAGTGAACAGCGGGCCTACACAGATACGCAGTATTTT
.,.,TRBV6-1,TRBJ1-2,CASSEAHTQGSSGYTF,TGTGCCAGCAGTGAAGCACACACACAGGGTTCGTCCGGCTACACCTTC
.,TRBD1,TRBV7-9,TRBJ1-1,CASSLNGQAMNTEAFF,TGTGCCAGCAGCTTAAACGGACAGGCTATGAACACTGAAGCTTTCTTT
.,.,TRBV6-5,TRBJ1-2,CASSSGTPERGYTF,TGTGCCAGCAGTTCCGGGACGCCGGAGAGGGGCTACACCTTC
once,TRBD1,TRBV11-2,TRBJ1-1,CASSLGTGETEAFF,TGTGCCAGCAGCTTAGGAACAGGGGAGACTGAAGCTTTCTTT
.,TRBD2,TRBV6-2/TRBV6-3,TRBJ2-3,CASSYSSGSFTDTQYF,TGTGCCAGCAGTTACTCTAGCGGGAGCTTCACAGATACGCAGTATTTT
.,TRBD2,TRBV20-1,TRBJ2-7,CSAQLAGVGYEQYF,TGCAGTGCTCAACTAGCGGGAGTTGGTTACGAGCAGTACTTC
.,.,TRBV11-2,TRBJ1-2,CASSSARSDATNYGYTF,TGTGCCAGCAGCTCAGCCCGATCGGACGCCACTAACTATGGCTACACCTTC
few,.,TRBV7-9,TRBJ2-2,CASSLVGSGELFF,TGTGCCAGCAGCTTAGTCGGTTCCGGGGAGCTGTTTTTT
.,.,TRBV7-2,TRBJ2-7,CASSLVRAYEQYF,TGTGCCAGCAGCTTAGTGCGGGCCTACGAGCAGTACTTC
.,.,TRBV19,TRBJ1-3,CASRLGSGNTIYF,TGTGCCAGTAGGTTAGGGAGCGGAAACACCATATATTTT
.,.,TRBV29-1,TRBJ2-2,CSVRQAGTGELFF,TGCAGCGTTCGACAGGCGGGGACCGGGGAGCTGTTTTTT
.,TRBD1,TRBV4-2,TRBJ2-3,CASSQEGQNQPTDTQYF,TGTGCCAGCAGCCAAGAGGGACAGAACCAACCCACAGATACGCAGTATTTT
.,TRBD1,TRBV28,TRBJ1-2,CASSVGRGPYGYTF,TGTGCCAGCAGTGTCGGCAGGGGGCCCTATGGCTACACCTTC
.,TRBD1,TRBV19,TRBJ1-2,CASSFSGTGYTF,TGTGCCAGTAGTTTTTCCGGGACAGGTTACACCTTC
.,.,TRBV7-8,TRBJ2-1,CASSLVVGEQFF,TGTGCCAGCAGCTTAGTTGTTGGTGAGCAGTTCTTC
.,.,TRBV7-8,TRBJ2-7,CASSHAGQGYEQYF,TGTGCCAGCAGTCACGCCGGGCAAGGATACGAGCAGTACTTC
.,TRBD1,TRBV6-1,TRBJ1-1,CASRPRQGERGTEAFF,TGTGCCAGCAGGCCGAGACAGGGGGAGCGGGGCACTGAAGCTTTCTTT
few,.,TRBV28,TRBJ1-2,CASSRSYGYTF,TGTGCCAGCAGCCGGTCCTATGGCTACACCTTC
.,TRBD1,TRBV6-5,TRBJ1-1,CASSYRGQGNTEAFF,TGTGCCAGCAGTTACCGGGGACAGGGGAACACTGAAGCTTTCTTT
.,TRBD1,TRBV7-9,TRBJ1-4,CASSQGQDNEKLFF,TGTGCCAGCAGCCAGGGACAGGACAATGAAAAACTGTTTTTT
.,.,TRBV7-2,TRBJ1-4,CASGRQATNEKLFF,TGTGCCAGCGGCAGACAGGCAACTAATGAAAAACTGTTTTTT
once,.,TRBV5-4,TRBJ2-5,CASRTGVTETQYF,TGTGCCAGCAGGACCGGGGTAACAGAGACCCAGTACTTC